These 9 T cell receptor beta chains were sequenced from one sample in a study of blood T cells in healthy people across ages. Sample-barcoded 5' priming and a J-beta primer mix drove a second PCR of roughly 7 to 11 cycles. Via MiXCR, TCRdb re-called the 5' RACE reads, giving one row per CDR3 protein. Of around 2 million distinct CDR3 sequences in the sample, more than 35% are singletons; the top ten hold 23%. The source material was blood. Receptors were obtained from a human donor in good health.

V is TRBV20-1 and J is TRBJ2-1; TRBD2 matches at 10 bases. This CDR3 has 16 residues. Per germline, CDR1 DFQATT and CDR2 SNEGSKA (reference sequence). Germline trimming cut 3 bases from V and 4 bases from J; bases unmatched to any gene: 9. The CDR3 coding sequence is TGCAGTGCTAGGTCCACTAGCGGGGCCATATACAATGAGCAGTTCTTC. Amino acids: CSARSTSGAIYNEQFF.

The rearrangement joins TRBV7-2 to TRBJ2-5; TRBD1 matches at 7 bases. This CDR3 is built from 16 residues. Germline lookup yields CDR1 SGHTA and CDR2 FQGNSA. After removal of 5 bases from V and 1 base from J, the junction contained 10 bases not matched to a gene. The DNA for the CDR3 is TGTGCCAGCAGCCCAACGCTACAGGGGCGCCAAGAGACCCAGTACTTC. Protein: CASSPTLQGRQETQYF.

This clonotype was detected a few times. The CDR3 sequence: CASSLAGQDSGANVLTF. For the CDR3, the DNA is TGTGCCAGCAGTTTGGCCGGACAGGACTCTGGGGCCAACGTCCTGACTTTC. V usage is TRBV12-3 or TRBV12-4 and J usage is TRBJ2-6, with TRBD1 matching over 7 bases. Germline trimming cut 3 bases from V and 0 bases from J; bases unmatched to any gene: 5. CDR3 length equals 17 residues.

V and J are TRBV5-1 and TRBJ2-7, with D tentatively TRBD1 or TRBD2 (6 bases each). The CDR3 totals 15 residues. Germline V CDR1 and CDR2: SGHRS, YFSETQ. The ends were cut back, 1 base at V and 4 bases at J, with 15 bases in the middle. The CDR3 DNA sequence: TGCGCCAGCAGCTTGTTCGGGGGCACTGGGTACGAGCAGTACTTC. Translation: CASSLFGGTGYEQYF.

CDR3 sequence reads: CASSYRDRNYTF. In nucleotides, the CDR3 is TGTGCCAGCAGTTACCGGGACAGGAACTACACCTTC. The V gene is TRBV25-1, the J gene TRBJ1-2, with 8 nucleotides matching TRBD1. The CDR3 extends over 12 amino acids. Germline V lookup: CDR1 MGHDK, CDR2 SYGVNS. The junction had 6 bases not matched to a gene; V was cut back by 5 bases and J by 10 bases.

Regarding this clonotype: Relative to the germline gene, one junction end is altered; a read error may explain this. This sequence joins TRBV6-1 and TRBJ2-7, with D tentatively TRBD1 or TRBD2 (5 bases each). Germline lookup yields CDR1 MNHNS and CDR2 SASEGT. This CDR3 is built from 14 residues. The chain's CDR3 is CASVRDGRTYKQYF. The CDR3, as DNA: TGTGCCAGCGTCCGGGACGGAAGAACCTACAAGCAGTACTTC.

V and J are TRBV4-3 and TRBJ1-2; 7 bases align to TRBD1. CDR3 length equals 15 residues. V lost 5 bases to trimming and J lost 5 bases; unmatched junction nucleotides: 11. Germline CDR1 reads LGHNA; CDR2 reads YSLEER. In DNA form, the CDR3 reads TGCGCCAGCAGCTCTCGACAGGGCAGTGGGTATGGCTACACCTTC. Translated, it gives CASSSRQGSGYGYTF.

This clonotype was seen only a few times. CDR3 sequence reads: CASSTGQIEETQYF. The CDR3 DNA reads TGTGCCAGCAGCACGGGACAGATCGAAGAGACCCAGTACTTC. V and J are TRBV5-6 and TRBJ2-7, with 7 bases fitting TRBD1. Matching the DNA end better, TRBJ2-5 makes the J call doubtful. The CDR3 spans 14 residues. Germline assignment: CDR1 SGHDT and CDR2 YYEEEE.

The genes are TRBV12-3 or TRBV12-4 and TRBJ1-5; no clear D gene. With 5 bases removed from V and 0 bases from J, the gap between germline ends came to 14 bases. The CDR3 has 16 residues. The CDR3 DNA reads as TGTGCCAGCAGTCCAATAGGGTCAGGTAGCAATCAGCCCCAGCATTTT. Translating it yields CASSPIGSGSNQPQHF.